A single sample is the source of the 5 T cell receptor beta chains below, sequenced in a study of T cell responses to AZD1222 COVID-19 vaccine. Measured with immunoSEQ multiplex PCR; TCRdb has only the in-frame clones, and not every one. Of some 79,000 clones listed, around 80% are singletons. Sequenced material: peripheral blood, taken 28 days after the second AZD1222 dose. The receptor source for this set is an adult who received the AZD1222 COVID-19 vaccine.

The chain has TRBV19 and TRBJ1-2, with unresolved D. The CDR3 runs 14 residues. From germline, CDR1 is LNHDA and CDR2 SQIVND (reference sequence). Trimming removed 3 bases at V and 6 bases at J, with 14 bases between. Here the CDR3 reads CASSMAVPGDGYTF. CDR3 sequence (DNA): TGTGCCAGTAGTATGGCAGTTCCCGGAGATGGCTACACCTTC.

V is TRBV28 and J is TRBJ2-7; D is ambiguous. The germline gives CDR1 MDHEN, CDR2 SYDVKM. This CDR3 spans 12 amino acids. The V end was cut by 2 bases, the J end by 6 bases, with 8 bases between. The CDR3 region is CASSLIGVEQYF. The CDR3 nucleotides are TGTGCCAGCAGTTTAATAGGTGTCGAGCAGTACTTC.

The V gene is TRBV5-1, the J gene TRBJ1-1, with TRBD1 identical over 7 bases. V shed 5 bases and J 3 bases; nucleotides not matched to a gene: 4. The CDR3 spans 13 residues. Per germline, CDR1 SGHRS and CDR2 YFSETQ. The CDR3 DNA follows: TGCGCCAGCAGGACAACAGGGGACACTGAAGCTTTCTTT. It is translated as CASRTTGDTEAFF.

On this clone: Sequence at one end of the junction differs from germline and may be a read error. The chain couples TRBV11-2 to TRBJ2-1; D gene unclear. Per the germline V gene, CDR1 is SGHAT and CDR2 is FQNNGV. This CDR3 contains 13 residues. CDR3 in amino acids: CASSLDRTAVEIF. The DNA of the CDR3 is TGTGCCAGCAGCTTAGACCGGACCGCCGTGGAGATCTTC. Filled out from reference TRBV11-2 and TRBJ2-1, the complete variable domain reads EAGVAQSPRYKIIEKRQSVAFWCNPISGHATLYWYQQILGQGPKLLIQFQNNGVVDDSQLPKDRFSAERLKGVDSTLKIQPAKLEDSAVYLCASSLDRTAVEIFGPGTRLTVL.

This chain uses TRBV19 with TRBJ1-5; D perhaps matches TRBD1 (6 bases). This CDR3 has 16 residues. Germline-derived CDR1 and CDR2 are LNHDA and SQIVND (reference sequence). Deletions cut 1 base from V and 5 bases from J, with 15 bases between. The DNA of the CDR3 is TGTGCCAGTAGTATAGGCGGAAACAGGGACTATCAGCCCCAGCATTTT. Translated, it gives CASSIGGNRDYQPQHF.